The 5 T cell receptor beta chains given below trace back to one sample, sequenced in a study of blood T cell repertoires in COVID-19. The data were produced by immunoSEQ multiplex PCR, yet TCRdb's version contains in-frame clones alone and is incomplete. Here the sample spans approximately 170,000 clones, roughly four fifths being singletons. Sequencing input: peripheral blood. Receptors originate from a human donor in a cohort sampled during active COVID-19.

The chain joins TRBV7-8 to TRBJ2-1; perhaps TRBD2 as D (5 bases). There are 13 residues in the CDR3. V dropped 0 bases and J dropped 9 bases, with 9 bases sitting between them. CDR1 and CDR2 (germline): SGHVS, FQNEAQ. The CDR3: CASSLAGAGEQFF. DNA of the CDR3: TGTGCCAGCAGCTTAGCGGGAGCTGGTGAGCAGTTCTTC.

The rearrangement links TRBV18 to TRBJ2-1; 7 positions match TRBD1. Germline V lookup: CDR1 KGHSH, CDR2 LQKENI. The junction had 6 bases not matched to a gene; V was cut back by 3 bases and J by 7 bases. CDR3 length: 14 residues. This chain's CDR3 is CASSPPHRGNEQFF. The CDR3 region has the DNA TGTGCCAGCTCACCGCCACACAGGGGAAATGAGCAGTTCTTC.

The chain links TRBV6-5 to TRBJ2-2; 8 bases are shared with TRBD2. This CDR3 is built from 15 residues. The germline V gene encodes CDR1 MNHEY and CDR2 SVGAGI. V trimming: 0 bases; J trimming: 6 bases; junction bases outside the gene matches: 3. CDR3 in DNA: TGTGCCAGCAGTTACTCGAGGACTAGCCCCGGGGAGCTGTTTTTT. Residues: CASSYSRTSPGELFF.

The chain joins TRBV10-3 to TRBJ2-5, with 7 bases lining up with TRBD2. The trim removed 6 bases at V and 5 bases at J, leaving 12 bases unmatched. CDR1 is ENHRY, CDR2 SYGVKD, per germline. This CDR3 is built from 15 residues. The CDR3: CAISPSGLDRETQYF. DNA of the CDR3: TGTGCCATCAGCCCTAGCGGTCTCGACCGGGAGACCCAGTACTTC.

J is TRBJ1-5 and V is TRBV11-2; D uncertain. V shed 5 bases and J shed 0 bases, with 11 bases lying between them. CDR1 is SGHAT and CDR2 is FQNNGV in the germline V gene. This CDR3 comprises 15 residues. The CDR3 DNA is TGTGCCAGCAGCCCTACAGCTAATAGCAATCAGCCCCAGCATTTT. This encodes CASSPTANSNQPQHF.